This T cell receptor (beta chain) was observed in a study of OX40 agonist ivuxolimab in advanced cancers. Across the study: People in dose escalation had one of these cancers: hepatocellular carcinoma, melanoma, renal cell or head and neck cancer. Age averaged around 60 years (range roughly 20 to 90), and more than 80% were male.

The CDR3 is made up of 16 amino acids. The germline gives CDR1 MNHEY, CDR2 SMNVEV (reference sequence). V was pared by 3 bases and J by 1 base, with 14 bases between. Measured with immunoSEQ multiplex PCR; TCRdb has only the in-frame clones, and not every one. The top ten clones hold about 13% of a sample with just over 60,000 clones, about 91% of them seen once. Regarding the study as a whole: In the 0.1 to 3.0 mg/kg range, CD4+ and CD8+ blood T cells had expanded clonally by week 6. On average, CD8+ T cells showed a greater number of expanded clones than CD4+.

On this clone: As yet, its antigen is unknown.

Sample: CD4+ or CD8+ T cells sorted from blood, taken in a trial of the OX40 agonist ivuxolimab. The chain joins TRBV27 to TRBJ2-3; the D gene is possibly TRBD1 (6 bases). The clonotype originates from an adult with an advanced solid tumor such as melanoma, head and neck, liver or kidney cancer. CDR3 sequence: CASSLGAVGGTDTQYF. The DNA of the CDR3 is TGTGCCAGCAGTTTGGGGGCGGTGGGGGGCACAGATACGCAGTATTTT.